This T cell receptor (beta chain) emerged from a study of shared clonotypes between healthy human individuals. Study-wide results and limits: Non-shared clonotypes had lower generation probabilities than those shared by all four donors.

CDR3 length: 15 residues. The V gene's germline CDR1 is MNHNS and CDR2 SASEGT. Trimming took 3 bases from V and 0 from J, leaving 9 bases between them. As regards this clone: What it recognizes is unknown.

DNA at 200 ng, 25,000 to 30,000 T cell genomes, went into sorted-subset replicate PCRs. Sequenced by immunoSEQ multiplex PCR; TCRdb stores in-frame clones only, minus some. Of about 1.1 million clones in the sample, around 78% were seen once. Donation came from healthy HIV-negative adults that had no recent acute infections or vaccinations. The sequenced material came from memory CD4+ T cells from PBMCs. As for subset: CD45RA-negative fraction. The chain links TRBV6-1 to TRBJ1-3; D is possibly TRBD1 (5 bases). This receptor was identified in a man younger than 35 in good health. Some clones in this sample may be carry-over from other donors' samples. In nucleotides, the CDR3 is TGTGCCAGCAGTGACGACAGATACTCTGGAAACACCATATATTTT. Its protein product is CASSDDRYSGNTIYF.